This TCR beta chain was observed in a study of blood T cell repertoires in COVID-19. Study as a whole: Both acute and convalescent COVID-19 samples were obtained from the United States, Italy and Spain. From T cells, B-cell-depleted T cells, or PBMCs came the material, which was cDNA or gDNA.

As handled by the study authors: Nucleated cell number was recorded as an estimate derived from reference gene primer amplification. Clones were read by immunoSEQ multiplex PCR, and TCRdb kept only the in-frame ones, dropping some. That table gives V, J and clone size, and the DNA gave D and trimming. The table has 65,000 to 95,000 clones, roughly 84% seen once. The source is a man between 65 and 85 years old with active or convalescent COVID-19. The sequencing input was peripheral blood.

The DNA for the CDR3 is TGTGCCAGCAGCCTCCCGGGACTAGGCAAGGGTGAGCAGTACTTC. As protein: CASSLPGLGKGEQYF. This chain connects TRBV5-4 to TRBJ2-7, with 8 nucleotides matching TRBD2. The length of the CDR3 is 15 residues. Germline CDR1 and CDR2: SGHNT and YYREEE (reference sequence). V lost 4 bases, J lost 7 bases, and 13 bases stayed unmatched.